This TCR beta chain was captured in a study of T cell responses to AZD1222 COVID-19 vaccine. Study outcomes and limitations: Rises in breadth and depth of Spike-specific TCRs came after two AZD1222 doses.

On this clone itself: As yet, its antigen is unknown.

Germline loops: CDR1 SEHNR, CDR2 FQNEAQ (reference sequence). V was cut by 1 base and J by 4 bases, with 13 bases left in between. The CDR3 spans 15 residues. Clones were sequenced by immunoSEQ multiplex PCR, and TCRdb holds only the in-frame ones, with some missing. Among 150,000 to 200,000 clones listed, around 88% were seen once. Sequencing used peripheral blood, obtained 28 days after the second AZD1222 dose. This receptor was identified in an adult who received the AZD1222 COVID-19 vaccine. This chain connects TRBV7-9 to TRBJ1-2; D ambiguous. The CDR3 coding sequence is TGTGCCAGCAGCTTAGAAGGAGGGAGAGGCTATGGCTACACCTTC. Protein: CASSLEGGRGYGYTF.